This T cell receptor (beta chain) was sequenced in a study of OX40 agonist ivuxolimab in advanced cancers. Notes on the study in general: Antigens targeted by the expanded peripheral T cells were not determined. In a subset of nonresponders, normalized T-cell clonal expansion was also low.

The CDR3 consists of 16 residues. The trim removed 0 bases at V and 14 bases at J, leaving 14 bases unmatched. Per the germline V gene, CDR1 is SGHDT and CDR2 is YYEEEE. A remark on this clone: The antigen remains unidentified.

Sequencing was performed with immunoSEQ multiplex PCR; in TCRdb, only in-frame clones are kept and a portion is missing. Among more than 50,000 clones listed, over 70% were seen once. The chain is built from TRBV5-6 and TRBJ1-6, with TRBD1 identical over 7 bases. This TCR was sampled from an adult with an advanced solid tumor such as melanoma, head and neck, liver or kidney cancer. This sample comprised CD4+ or CD8+ T cells sorted from blood, obtained in a trial of the OX40 agonist ivuxolimab. The chain's CDR3 is CASSLEGARVVGALHF. The CDR3 bases are TGTGCCAGCAGCTTGGAGGGGGCCCGGGTTGTGGGTGCCCTCCACTTT.